One sample yielded the 10 T cell receptor beta chains listed below, sequenced in a study of blood T cell repertoires in COVID-19. Libraries were prepared by immunoSEQ multiplex PCR; TCRdb keeps only in-frame clonotypes and omits some of them. The table has fewer than 300,000 clones, roughly 90% seen once. Sequencing used peripheral blood. The source of these receptors is a woman younger than 45 with COVID-19, enrolled during active disease.

As concerns this clone: A read error may produce the germline difference seen at one junction end. The rearrangement uses TRBV11-2 and TRBJ2-5; no firm D call. Germline-derived CDR1 and CDR2 are SGHAT and FQNNGV. CDR3 length: 11 residues. CDR3 DNA sequence: TGTGCCAGCAGCTCCCAAAAGACCCAGTACTTC. The encoded protein is CASSSQKTQYF.

This sequence joins TRBV18 and TRBJ2-1; 9 positions agree with TRBD1. Unmatched junction bases numbered 7, after V lost 3 bases and J lost 7 bases. The CDR3 contains 15 residues. The germline gives CDR1 KGHSH, CDR2 LQKENI. The CDR3 loop reads CASSPGQGDPNEQFF. In DNA, the CDR3 is TGTGCCAGCTCACCGGGACAGGGCGACCCGAATGAGCAGTTCTTC.

In DNA, the CDR3 is TGTGCCAGCAGCGATTTCGGGCGGGGGGGCGGTGAGCAGTTCTTC. Its protein is CASSDFGRGGGEQFF. The chain carries TRBV2 and TRBJ2-1; 9 bases map to TRBD2. The CDR3 spans 15 residues. J was trimmed by 9 bases and V by 6 bases; bases with no gene match: 12. Germline V gene sequence: CDR1 SNHLY, CDR2 FYNNEI. Full variable domain (remainder filled in from reference TRBV2 and TRBJ2-1): EPEVTQTPSHQVTQMGQEVILRCVPISNHLYFYWYRQILGQKVEFLVSFYNNEISEKSEIFDDQFSVERPDGSNFTLKIRSTKLEDSAMYFCASSDFGRGGGEQFFGPGTRLTVL.

The chain combines TRBV27 with TRBJ2-2; D possibly corresponds to TRBD1 (6 bases). V was shortened by 5 bases and J by 5 bases, with 18 bases between the two germline ends. The V gene's germline CDR1 is MNHEY and CDR2 SMNVEV (reference sequence). The CDR3 extends over 16 amino acids. In DNA, the CDR3 is TGTGCCAGCAGTCCTACAGGGTGGTCAGTGACCGGGGAGCTGTTTTTT. It specifies CASSPTGWSVTGELFF.

The genes are TRBV20-1 and TRBJ2-2; TRBD2 might be the D (5 bases). V lost 3 bases and J 5 bases, leaving 7 bases between the germline ends. This CDR3 has 12 residues. Germline V gene lookup returns CDR1 DFQATT and CDR2 SNEGSKA (reference sequence). CDR3 residues: CSASTGTGELFF. The CDR3 nucleotides read TGCAGTGCTAGTACGGGAACCGGGGAGCTGTTTTTT.

This CDR3 is CASSSDRTRGSSYNEQFF. The CDR3 region has the DNA TGTGCCAGCAGTTCTGACAGGACGAGGGGCAGCTCCTACAATGAGCAGTTCTTC. The chain is built from TRBV28 and TRBJ2-1; a weak D match, TRBD1 (6 bases). Germline-derived CDR1 and CDR2 are MDHEN and SYDVKM. The germline V and J ends were trimmed by 4 bases and 0 bases, with 19 bases remaining between them. This CDR3 has 18 amino acids. The full variable domain, completed using reference TRBV28 and TRBJ2-1, is DVKVTQSSRYLVKRTGEKVFLECVQDMDHENMFWYRQDPGLGLRLIYFSYDVKMKEKGDIPEGYSVSREKKERFSLILESASTNQTSMYLCASSSDRTRGSSYNEQFFGPGTRLTVL.

The V gene is TRBV4-1, the J gene TRBJ2-2; 11 nucleotides line up with TRBD2. Germline lookup yields CDR1 MGHRA and CDR2 YSYEKL. This CDR3 spans 20 amino acids. V lost 1 base, J lost 1 base, and 11 bases stayed unmatched. The CDR3 spells CASSQAEIAGGPGNTGELFF. The CDR3 nucleotides are TGCGCCAGCAGCCAAGCCGAGATAGCGGGGGGGCCTGGGAACACCGGGGAGCTGTTTTTT.

This chain uses TRBV10-3 with TRBJ2-3, with 8 bases aligning to TRBD2. V was pared by 4 bases and J by 3 bases, with 6 bases of the junction left unmatched. The CDR3 extends over 15 amino acids. The germline V gene encodes CDR1 ENHRY and CDR2 SYGVKD. The CDR3 spells CAISGGLGLTDTQYF. As DNA, the CDR3 is TGTGCCATCAGTGGGGGACTAGGTCTGACAGATACGCAGTATTTT.

In its sample, this clone was seen a few times. CDR3 in DNA: TGTGCCAGCAGGACAACTTCTACAGATACGCAGTATTTT. It codes for CASRTTSTDTQYF. V usage is TRBV2 and J usage is TRBJ2-3; D gene unclear. Germline loops: CDR1 SNHLY, CDR2 FYNNEI. The CDR3 is made up of 13 amino acids. Trimming cost V 6 bases and J 3 bases, with 10 bases left between them.

The CDR3 nucleotides are TGTGCCAGCCCCTCTCTTCCGCGGGGCTACACCTTC. Its protein product is CASPSLPRGYTF. This chain uses TRBV13 with TRBJ1-2, with D hard to call. The V end was cut by 8 bases, the J end by 8 bases, with 15 bases between. The CDR3 is made up of 12 amino acids. Germline V lookup: CDR1 PRHDT, CDR2 FYEKMQ (reference sequence).